This entry describes one T cell receptor (beta chain). Study members were between roughly 18 and 89 years old and lived in 24 US regions. Cohort 3 recovered donors had two negative PCRs, clearance, or symptom resolution. The data stem from a study of blood T cell repertoires in COVID-19. Study overall: Acute-phase and convalescent COVID-19 samples originated in the United States, Italy and Spain.

The germline V gene has CDR1 SGHNT and CDR2 YYREEE (reference sequence). The CDR3 consists of 14 residues. J was trimmed by 5 bases and V by 4 bases; bases with no gene match: 6. Per the authors' pipeline: Amplification from reference gene primers served as the basis for estimated nucleated cell counts. The protocol was immunoSEQ multiplex PCR, while the TCRdb copy is restricted to in-frame clones and leaves out a portion. That table furnishes V, J and clone size, whereas the DNA furnished D and trimming. Seen here are roughly 250,000 clones, 70% to 90% observed once, and the top ten hold about 4.1%.

Sequencing was done on a sample of PBMCs or T cells enriched from blood (not recorded which). The genes are TRBV5-4 and TRBJ2-5, with 9 bases fitting TRBD1. The clonotype was recovered from a woman aged 25 to 39 who had recovered from COVID-19. In nucleotides, the CDR3 is TGTGCCAGCAGCCTGGGACAGGGAATGGAGACCCAGTACTTC. Its translation: CASSLGQGMETQYF.